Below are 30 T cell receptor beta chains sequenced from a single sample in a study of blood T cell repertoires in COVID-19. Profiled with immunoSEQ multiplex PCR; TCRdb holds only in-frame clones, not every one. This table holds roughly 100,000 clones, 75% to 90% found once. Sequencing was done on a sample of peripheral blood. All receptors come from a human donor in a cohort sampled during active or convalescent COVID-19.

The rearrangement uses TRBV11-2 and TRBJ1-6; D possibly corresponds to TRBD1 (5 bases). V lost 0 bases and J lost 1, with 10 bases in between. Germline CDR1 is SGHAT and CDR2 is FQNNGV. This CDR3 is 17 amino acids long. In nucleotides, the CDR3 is TGTGCCAGCAGCTTAGATTCGGGGGGTTCCTATAATTCACCCCTCCACTTT. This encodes CASSLDSGGSYNSPLHF.

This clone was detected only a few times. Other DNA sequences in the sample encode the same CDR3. The CDR3 sequence: CASSFFFTGWEQYF. CDR3 bases: TGTGCCAGCAGTTTTTTTTTCACAGGGTGGGAGCAGTACTTC. The genes are TRBV6-2 or TRBV6-3 and TRBJ2-7; maybe TRBD1 (6 bases). Per the germline V gene, CDR1 is MNHEY and CDR2 is SVGEGT. Trimming pared 4 bases from V and 7 bases from J, leaving 17 bases between. The CDR3 is made up of 14 amino acids.

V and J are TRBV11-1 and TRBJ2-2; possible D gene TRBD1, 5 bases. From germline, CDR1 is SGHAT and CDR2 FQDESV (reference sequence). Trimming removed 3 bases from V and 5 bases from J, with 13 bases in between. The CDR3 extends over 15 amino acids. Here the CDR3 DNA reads TGTGCCAGCAGCTTTCCCAGGGCTGGTACCGGGGAGCTGTTTTTT. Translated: CASSFPRAGTGELFF.

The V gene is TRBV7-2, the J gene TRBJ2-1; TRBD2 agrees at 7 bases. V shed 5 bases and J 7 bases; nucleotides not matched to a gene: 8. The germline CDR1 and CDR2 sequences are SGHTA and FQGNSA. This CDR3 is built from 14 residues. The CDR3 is CASSDDWGGNEQFF. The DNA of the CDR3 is TGTGCCAGCAGCGACGATTGGGGGGGGAATGAGCAGTTCTTC.

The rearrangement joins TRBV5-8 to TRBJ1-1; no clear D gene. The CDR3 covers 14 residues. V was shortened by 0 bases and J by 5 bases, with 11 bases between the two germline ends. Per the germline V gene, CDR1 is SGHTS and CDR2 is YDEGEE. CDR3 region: CASSLAGIVTEAFF. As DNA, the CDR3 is TGTGCCAGCAGCTTGGCAGGAATAGTGACTGAAGCTTTCTTT.

The CDR3 region has the DNA TGCGCCAGCAGCTTGGGGGGAAATGGACAGCCCGGGCCGGGAAACACCATATATTTT. It specifies CASSLGGNGQPGPGNTIYF. The rearrangement joins TRBV5-1 to TRBJ1-3; TRBD1 might be the D (6 bases). The germline V gene has CDR1 SGHRS and CDR2 YFSETQ. The CDR3 has 19 amino acids. Between the trimmed V and J ends, which lost 0 bases and 4 bases, there was a span of 23 bases.

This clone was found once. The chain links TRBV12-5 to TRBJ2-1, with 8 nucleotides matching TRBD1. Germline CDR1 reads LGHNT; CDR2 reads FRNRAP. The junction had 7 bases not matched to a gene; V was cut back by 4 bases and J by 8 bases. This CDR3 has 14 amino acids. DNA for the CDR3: TGTGCTAGTGGTTCCGGGACAGGTTCCGATGAGCAGTTCTTC. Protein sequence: CASGSGTGSDEQFF.

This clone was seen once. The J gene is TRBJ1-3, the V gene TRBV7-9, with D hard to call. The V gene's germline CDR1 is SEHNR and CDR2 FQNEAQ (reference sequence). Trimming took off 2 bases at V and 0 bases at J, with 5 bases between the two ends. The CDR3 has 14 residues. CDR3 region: CASSLSGSGNTIYF. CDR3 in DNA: TGTGCCAGCAGCTTATCAGGCTCTGGAAACACCATATATTTT.

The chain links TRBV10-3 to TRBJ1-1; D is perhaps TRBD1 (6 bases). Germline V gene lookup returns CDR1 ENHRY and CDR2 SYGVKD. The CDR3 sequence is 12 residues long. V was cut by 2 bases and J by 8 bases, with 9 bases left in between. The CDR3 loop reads CAISEPTGEAFF. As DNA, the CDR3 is TGTGCCATCAGTGAGCCTACAGGGGAAGCTTTCTTT.

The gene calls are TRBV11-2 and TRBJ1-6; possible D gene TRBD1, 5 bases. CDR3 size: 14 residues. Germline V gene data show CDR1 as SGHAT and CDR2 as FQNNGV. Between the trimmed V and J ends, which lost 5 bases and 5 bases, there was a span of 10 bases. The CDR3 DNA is TGTGCCAGCAGCCCGACAGTAAATAATTCACCCCTCCACTTT. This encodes CASSPTVNNSPLHF.

CDR3 loop: CASSLGYGTGGYEQYF. The CDR3 bases are TGTGCCAGCAGCTTAGGGTACGGGACAGGGGGTTACGAGCAGTACTTC. The chain has TRBV7-9 and TRBJ2-7, with 11 bases lining up with TRBD1. Trimming removed 1 base from V and 4 bases from J; junction bases left unmatched: 6. The CDR3 is 16 amino acids. Germline assignment: CDR1 SEHNR and CDR2 FQNEAQ (reference sequence).

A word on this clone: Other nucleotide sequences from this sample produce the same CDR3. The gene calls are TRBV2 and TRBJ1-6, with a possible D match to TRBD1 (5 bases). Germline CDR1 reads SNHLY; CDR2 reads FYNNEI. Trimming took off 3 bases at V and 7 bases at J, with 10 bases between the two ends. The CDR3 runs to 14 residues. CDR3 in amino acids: CASSEGRGNSPLHF. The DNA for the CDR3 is TGTGCCAGCAGTGAGGGTCGGGGGAATTCACCCCTCCACTTT.

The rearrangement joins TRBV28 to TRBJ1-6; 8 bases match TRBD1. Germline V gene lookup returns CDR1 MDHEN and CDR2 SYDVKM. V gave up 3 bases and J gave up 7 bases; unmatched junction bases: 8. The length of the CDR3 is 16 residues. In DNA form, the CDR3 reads TGTGCCAGCAGTTTTAGAGTTTGGACAGGGAATTCACCCCTCCACTTT. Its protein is CASSFRVWTGNSPLHF. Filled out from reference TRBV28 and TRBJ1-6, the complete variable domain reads DVKVTQSSRYLVKRTGEKVFLECVQDMDHENMFWYRQDPGLGLRLIYFSYDVKMKEKGDIPEGYSVSREKKERFSLILESASTNQTSMYLCASSFRVWTGNSPLHFGNGTRLTVT.

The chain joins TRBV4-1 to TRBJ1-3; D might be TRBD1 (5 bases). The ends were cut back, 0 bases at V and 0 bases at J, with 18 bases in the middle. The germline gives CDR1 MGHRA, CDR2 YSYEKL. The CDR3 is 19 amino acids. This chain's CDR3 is CASSQEWGSGVYSGNTIYF. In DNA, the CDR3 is TGCGCCAGCAGCCAAGAATGGGGGTCGGGAGTGTACTCTGGAAACACCATATATTTT.

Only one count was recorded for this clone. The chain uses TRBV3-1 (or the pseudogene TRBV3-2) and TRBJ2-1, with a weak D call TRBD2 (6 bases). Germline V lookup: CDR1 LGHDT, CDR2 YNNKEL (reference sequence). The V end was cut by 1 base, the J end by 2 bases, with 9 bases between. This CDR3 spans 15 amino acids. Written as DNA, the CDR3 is TGTGCCAGCAGCCAAGGTGGGGGGACCTACAATGAGCAGTTCTTC. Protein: CASSQGGGTYNEQFF.

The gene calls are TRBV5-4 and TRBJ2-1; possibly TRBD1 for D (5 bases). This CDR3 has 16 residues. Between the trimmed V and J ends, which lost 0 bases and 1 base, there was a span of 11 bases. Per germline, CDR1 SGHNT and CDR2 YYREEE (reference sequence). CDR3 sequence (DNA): TGTGCCAGCAGCTTGGCAAACAGGCGATCCTACAATGAGCAGTTCTTC. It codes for CASSLANRRSYNEQFF. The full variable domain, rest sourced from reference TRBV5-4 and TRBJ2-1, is ETGVTQSPTHLIKTRGQQVTLRCSSQSGHNTVSWYQQALGQGPQFIFQYYREEENGRGNFPPRFSGLQFPNYSSELNVNALELDDSALYLCASSLANRRSYNEQFFGPGTRLTVL.

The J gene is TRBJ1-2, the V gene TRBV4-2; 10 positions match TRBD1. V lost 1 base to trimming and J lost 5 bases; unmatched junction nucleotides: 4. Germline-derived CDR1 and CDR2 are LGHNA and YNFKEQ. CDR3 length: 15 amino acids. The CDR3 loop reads CASSQADRGLYGYTF. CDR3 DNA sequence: TGTGCCAGCAGCCAAGCTGACAGGGGGCTGTATGGCTACACCTTC.

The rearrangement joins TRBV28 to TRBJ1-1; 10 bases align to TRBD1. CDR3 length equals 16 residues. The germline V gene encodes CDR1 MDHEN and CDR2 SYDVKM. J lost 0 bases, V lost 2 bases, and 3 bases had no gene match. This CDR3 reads CASSLPGTGVNTEAFF. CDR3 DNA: TGTGCCAGCAGTTTACCCGGGACAGGGGTGAACACTGAAGCTTTCTTT.

The CDR3 is CASNMDPLGGGKDTQYF. The CDR3 DNA is TGTGCCAGCAATATGGACCCCCTAGGGGGGGGCAAGGATACGCAGTATTTT. The chain employs TRBV9 and TRBJ2-3; D might be TRBD2 (7 bases). The CDR3 runs 17 residues. The germline V and J ends were trimmed by 6 bases and 6 bases, with 26 bases remaining between them. Germline CDR1 reads SGDLS; CDR2 reads YYNGEE.

The CDR3 region has the DNA TGCGCCAGCAGCTTGCATGAGGGCCGTGGCTACACCTTC. Its translation is CASSLHEGRGYTF. This chain connects TRBV5-1 to TRBJ1-2; D is unclear. The CDR3 sequence is 13 residues long. Trimming cost V 1 base and J 7 bases, with 11 bases left between them. CDR1 SGHRS and CDR2 YFSETQ come from the germline V gene.

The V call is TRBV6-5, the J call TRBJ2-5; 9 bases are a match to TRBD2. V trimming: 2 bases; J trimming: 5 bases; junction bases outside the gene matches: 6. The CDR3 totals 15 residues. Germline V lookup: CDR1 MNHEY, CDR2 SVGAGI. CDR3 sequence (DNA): TGTGCCAGCAGTTACAAGGCGGGGGGGCGGGAGACCCAGTACTTC. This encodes CASSYKAGGRETQYF.

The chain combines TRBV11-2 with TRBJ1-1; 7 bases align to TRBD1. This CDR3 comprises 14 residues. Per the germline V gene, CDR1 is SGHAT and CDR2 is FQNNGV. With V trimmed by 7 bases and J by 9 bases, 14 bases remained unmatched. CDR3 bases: TGTGCCAGCACCCCCTTGACAGGGCTTTTAAAAGCTTTCTTT. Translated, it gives CASTPLTGLLKAFF.

CDR3 DNA: TGTGCCAGCAGCCGCCCGCGGGGGGTCGACACAGATACGCAGTATTTT. Amino acid sequence: CASSRPRGVDTDTQYF. This chain uses TRBV3-1 (or the pseudogene TRBV3-2) with TRBJ2-3, with TRBD2 matching over 8 bases. This CDR3 has 16 residues. Germline V CDR1 and CDR2: LGHDT, YNNKEL (reference sequence). V shed 4 bases, J shed 2 bases, and the junction held 8 bases outside the gene matches.

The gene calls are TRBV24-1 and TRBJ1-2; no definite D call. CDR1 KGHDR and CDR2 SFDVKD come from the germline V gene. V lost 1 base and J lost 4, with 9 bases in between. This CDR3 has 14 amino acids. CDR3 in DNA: TGTGCCACCAGTGATTTTTCGGTTTCCTATGGCTACACCTTC. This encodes CATSDFSVSYGYTF.

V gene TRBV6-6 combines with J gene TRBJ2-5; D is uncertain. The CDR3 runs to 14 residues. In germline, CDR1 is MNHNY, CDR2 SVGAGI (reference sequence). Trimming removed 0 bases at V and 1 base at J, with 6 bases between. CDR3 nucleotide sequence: TGTGCCAGCAGTTACTCGTCCCGCCAAGAGACCCAGTACTTC. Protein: CASSYSSRQETQYF.

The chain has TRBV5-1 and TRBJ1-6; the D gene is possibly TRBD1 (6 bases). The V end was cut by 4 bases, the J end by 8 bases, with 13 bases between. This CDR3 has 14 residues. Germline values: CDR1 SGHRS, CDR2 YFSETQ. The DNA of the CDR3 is TGCGCCAGCAGCGACGACCCAGGGGATTCACCCCTCCACTTT. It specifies CASSDDPGDSPLHF.

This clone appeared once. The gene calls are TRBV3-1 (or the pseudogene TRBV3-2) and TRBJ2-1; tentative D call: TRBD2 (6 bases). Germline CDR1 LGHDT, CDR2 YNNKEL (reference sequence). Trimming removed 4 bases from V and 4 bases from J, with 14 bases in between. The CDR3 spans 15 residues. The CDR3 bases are TGTGCCAGCAGCCCGACCGGGACTTGGTACAATGAGCAGTTCTTC. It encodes CASSPTGTWYNEQFF.

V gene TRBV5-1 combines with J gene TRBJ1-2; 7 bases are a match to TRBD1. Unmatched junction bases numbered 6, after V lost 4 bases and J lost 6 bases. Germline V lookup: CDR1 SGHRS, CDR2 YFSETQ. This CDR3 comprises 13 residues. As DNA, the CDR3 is TGCGCCAGCAGCATCTTAACAGGGGATGGCTACACCTTC. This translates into CASSILTGDGYTF. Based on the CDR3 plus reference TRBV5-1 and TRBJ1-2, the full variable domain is KAGVTQTPRYLIKTRGQQVTLSCSPISGHRSVSWYQQTPGQGLQFLFEYFSETQRNKGNFPGRFSGRQFSNSRSEMNVSTLELGDSALYLCASSILTGDGYTFGSGTRLTVV.

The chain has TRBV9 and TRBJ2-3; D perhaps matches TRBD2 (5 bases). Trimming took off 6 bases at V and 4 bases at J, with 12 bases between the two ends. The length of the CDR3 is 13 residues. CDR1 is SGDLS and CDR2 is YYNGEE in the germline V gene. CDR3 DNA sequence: TGTGCCAGCACTGAGGGCCCACCAGATACGCAGTATTTT. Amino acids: CASTEGPPDTQYF.

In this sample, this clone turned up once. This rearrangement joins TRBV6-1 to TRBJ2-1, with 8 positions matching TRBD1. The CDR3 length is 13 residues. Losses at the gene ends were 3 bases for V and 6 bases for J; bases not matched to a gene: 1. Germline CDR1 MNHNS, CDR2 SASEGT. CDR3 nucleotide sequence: TGTGCCAGCAGTGAGGGACAGGTCAATGAGCAGTTCTTC. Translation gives CASSEGQVNEQFF.